These 7 T cell receptor beta chains came from one sample sequenced in a study of T cell responses to AZD1222 COVID-19 vaccine. Assay used: immunoSEQ multiplex PCR; TCRdb lists only in-frame clones, some missing. The sample holds about 180,000 clones; about 91% are singletons and the top ten take approximately 10%. The sample consisted of peripheral blood, taken 28 days after the second AZD1222 dose. Source of these receptors: an adult who received the AZD1222 COVID-19 vaccine.

This chain joins TRBV5-1 and TRBJ2-2, with 7 bases lining up with TRBD1. There are 16 residues in the CDR3. The germline gives CDR1 SGHRS, CDR2 YFSETQ. Trimming took 3 bases from V and 1 from J; bases not matched to a gene: 6. The CDR3 loop reads CASSSIRDRNTGELFF. In nucleotides, the CDR3 is TGCGCCAGCAGCTCCATCCGGGACAGGAACACCGGGGAGCTGTTTTTT.

The rearrangement uses TRBV30 and TRBJ1-2; 7 bases align to TRBD1. The CDR3 has 14 amino acids. Looked up from germline, CDR1 is GTSNPN and CDR2 is SVGIG (reference sequence). Losses at the gene ends were 0 bases for V and 7 bases for J; bases not matched to a gene: 8. In DNA, the CDR3 is TGTGCCTGGAGTGTTTTAAAAGGGGGCTCTGGCTACACCTTC. Protein product: CAWSVLKGGSGYTF.

V and J are TRBV28 and TRBJ1-4; D is possibly TRBD1 (5 bases). Trimming stripped 5 bases from V and 8 bases from J, with 18 bases between. The CDR3 totals 15 residues. Germline CDR1 MDHEN, CDR2 SYDVKM. CDR3 region: CASSAPRQGGEKLFF. The CDR3 DNA reads as TGTGCCAGCAGTGCCCCCCGCCAGGGTGGGGAAAAACTGTTTTTT.

This chain uses TRBV7-8 with TRBJ2-2; 9 nucleotides align to TRBD1. This CDR3 is built from 14 residues. The germline CDR1 and CDR2 sequences are SGHVS and FQNEAQ. Trimming removed 4 bases from V and 7 bases from J; junction bases left unmatched: 4. CDR3 nucleotides: TGTGCCAGCAGCTCAAAGACAGGGGGCGGGGAGCTGTTTTTT. Its protein product is CASSSKTGGGELFF.

V and J are TRBV28 and TRBJ2-7, with 11 bases fitting TRBD1. CDR1 and CDR2 (germline): MDHEN, SYDVKM. This CDR3 has 14 amino acids. Trimming removed 5 bases from V and 6 bases from J; junction bases left unmatched: 6. The CDR3 nucleotides read TGTGCCAGCAGTGGACGGGACAGGGGGGGCGAGCAGTACTTC. It codes for CASSGRDRGGEQYF.

The CDR3 bases are TGTGCCAGCAGCTTTCTCGGGGGGGCGAAGACCCAGTACTTC. This encodes CASSFLGGAKTQYF. This chain links TRBV7-9 with TRBJ2-5; 8 positions match TRBD2. Germline CDR1 is SEHNR and CDR2 is FQNEAQ (reference sequence). Unmatched junction bases numbered 6, after V lost 3 bases and J lost 6 bases. The CDR3 is 14 amino acids. Full variable domain (remainder filled in from reference TRBV7-9 and TRBJ2-5): DTGVSQNPRHKITKRGQNVTFRCDPISEHNRLYWYRQTLGQGPEFLTYFQNEAQLEKSRLLSDRFSAERPKGSFSTLEIQRTEQGDSAMYLCASSFLGGAKTQYFGPGTRLLVL.

The V call is TRBV11-2, the J call TRBJ1-5; the D gene is possibly TRBD1 (6 bases). Germline CDR1 SGHAT, CDR2 FQNNGV. This CDR3 spans 15 amino acids. The germline V and J ends were trimmed by 0 bases and 5 bases, with 11 bases remaining between them. CDR3 sequence: CASSLDLGGDQPQHF. The DNA for the CDR3 is TGTGCCAGCAGCTTAGATCTGGGGGGCGATCAGCCCCAGCATTTT.